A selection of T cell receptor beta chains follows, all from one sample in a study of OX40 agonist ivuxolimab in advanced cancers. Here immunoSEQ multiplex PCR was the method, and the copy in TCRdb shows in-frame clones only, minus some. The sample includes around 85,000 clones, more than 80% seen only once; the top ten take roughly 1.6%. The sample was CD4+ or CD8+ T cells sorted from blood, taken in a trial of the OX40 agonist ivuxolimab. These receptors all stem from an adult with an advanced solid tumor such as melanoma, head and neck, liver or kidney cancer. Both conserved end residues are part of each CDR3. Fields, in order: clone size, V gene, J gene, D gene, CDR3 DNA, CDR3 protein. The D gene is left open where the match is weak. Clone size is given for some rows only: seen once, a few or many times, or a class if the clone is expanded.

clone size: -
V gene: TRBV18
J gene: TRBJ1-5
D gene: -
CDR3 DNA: TGTGCCAGCTCGGATTCCTATAGCAATCAGCCCCAGCATTTT
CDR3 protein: CASSDSYSNQPQHF

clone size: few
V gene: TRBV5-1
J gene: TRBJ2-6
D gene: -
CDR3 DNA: TGCGCCAGCACATCAGGGTTGGGGGCCAACGTCCTGACTTTC
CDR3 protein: CASTSGLGANVLTF

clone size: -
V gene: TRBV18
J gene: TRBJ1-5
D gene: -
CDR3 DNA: TGTGCCAGCTCACCACCCGGGGGGGGCAATCAGCCCCAGCATTTT
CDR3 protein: CASSPPGGGNQPQHF

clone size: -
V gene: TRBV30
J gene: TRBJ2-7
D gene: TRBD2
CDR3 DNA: TGTGCCTGGAGGGGACTAGCGGGAGCTCAGCAGTACTTC
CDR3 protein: CAWRGLAGAQQYF

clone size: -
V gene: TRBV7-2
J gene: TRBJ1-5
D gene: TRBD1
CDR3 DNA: TGTGCCAGCAGCTCCCATACCACAGGGGGCCGGACCCATCAACCCCAGCATTTT
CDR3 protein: CASSSHTTGGRTHQPQHF

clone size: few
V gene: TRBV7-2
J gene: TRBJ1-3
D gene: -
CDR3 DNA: TGTGCCAGCAGCTTTGGAGTTTTCGGCACCATATATTTT
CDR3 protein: CASSFGVFGTIYF

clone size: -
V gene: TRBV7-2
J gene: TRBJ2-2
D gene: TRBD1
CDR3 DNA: TGTGCCAGCAGCTCTGGGACAGGCGCCCTGGGGGAGCTGTTTTTT
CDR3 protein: CASSSGTGALGELFF

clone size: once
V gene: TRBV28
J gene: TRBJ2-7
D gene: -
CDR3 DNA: TGTGCCAGCAGTAAATTAGGGGGGCTAATGTACGAGCAGTACTTC
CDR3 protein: CASSKLGGLMYEQYF

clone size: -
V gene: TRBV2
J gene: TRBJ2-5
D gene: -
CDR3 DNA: TGTGCTGGGGGGCGGGAAGAGACCCAGTACTTC
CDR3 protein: CAGGREETQYF

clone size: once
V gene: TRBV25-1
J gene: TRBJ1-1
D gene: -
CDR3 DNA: TGTGCCAGCAGTGCAAGCGAGGGGAGCACTGAAGCTTTCTTT
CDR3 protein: CASSASEGSTEAFF

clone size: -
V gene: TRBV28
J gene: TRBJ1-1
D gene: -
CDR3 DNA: TGTGCCAGCAGTCTACACGGCAGGGGTGAAGCTTTCTTT
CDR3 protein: CASSLHGRGEAFF

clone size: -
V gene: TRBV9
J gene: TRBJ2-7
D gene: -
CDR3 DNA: TGTGCCAGCAGCGTAGGCGAGTCGGGGGCGGGACCGCCTTACTACGAGCAGTACTTC
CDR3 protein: CASSVGESGAGPPYYEQYF

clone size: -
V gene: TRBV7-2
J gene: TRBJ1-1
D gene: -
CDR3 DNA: TGTGCCAGCAGGTCCCAGACAGTTAACACTGAAGCTTTCTTT
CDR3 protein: CASRSQTVNTEAFF

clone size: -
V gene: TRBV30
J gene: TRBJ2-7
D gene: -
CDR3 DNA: TGTGCCTGGAGTGCCGGGTTTCCCCCCTACGAGCAGTACTTC
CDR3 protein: CAWSAGFPPYEQYF

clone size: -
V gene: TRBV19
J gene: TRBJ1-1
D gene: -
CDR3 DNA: TGTGCCAGTAGTATGGCCTACCGCCACACTGAAGCTTTCTTT
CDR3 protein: CASSMAYRHTEAFF

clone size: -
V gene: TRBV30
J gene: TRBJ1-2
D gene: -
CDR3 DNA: TGTGCCTGGAGGCCTCGGGGGCGCTTTAATGGCTACACCTTC
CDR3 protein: CAWRPRGRFNGYTF

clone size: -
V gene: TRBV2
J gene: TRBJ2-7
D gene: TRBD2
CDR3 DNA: TGTGCCAGCCTGAAACTGACTAGCGGGATGGATGAGCAGTACTTC
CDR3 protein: CASLKLTSGMDEQYF

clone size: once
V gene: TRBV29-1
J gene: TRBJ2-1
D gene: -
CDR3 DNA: TGCAGCGTTGAAAAGGGCAGGGGCGTTAGCTCCTACAATGAGCAGTTCTTC
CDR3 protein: CSVEKGRGVSSYNEQFF

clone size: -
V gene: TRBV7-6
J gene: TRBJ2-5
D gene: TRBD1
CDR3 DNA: TGTGCCAGCAGCGGGGGGACAGGGTTTGGCAAGAAGACCCAGTACTTC
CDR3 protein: CASSGGTGFGKKTQYF

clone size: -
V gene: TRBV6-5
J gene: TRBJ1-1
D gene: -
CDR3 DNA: TGTGCCAGCAGTTACCCACAGGGCTACACTGAAGCTTTCTTT
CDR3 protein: CASSYPQGYTEAFF

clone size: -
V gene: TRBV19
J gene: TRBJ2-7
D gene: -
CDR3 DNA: TGTGCCAGTAAAGATCGGGCAGGGACATACGAGCAGTACTTC
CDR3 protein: CASKDRAGTYEQYF

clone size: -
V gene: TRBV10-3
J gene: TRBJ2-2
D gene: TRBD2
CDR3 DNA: TGTGCCACTTCCAAGGGCGCTAGCGGGGGGAACACCGGGGAGCTGTTTTTT
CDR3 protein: CATSKGASGGNTGELFF

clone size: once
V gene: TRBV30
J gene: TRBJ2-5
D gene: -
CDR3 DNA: TGTGCCTGGAGTAGGGGGGGCCAAGAGACCCAGTACTTC
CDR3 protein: CAWSRGGQETQYF

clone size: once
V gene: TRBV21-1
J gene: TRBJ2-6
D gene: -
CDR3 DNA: TGTGCCAGCAGCAACGGGACAGGGGCCTGGCGCTCTGGGGCCAACGTCCTGACTTTC
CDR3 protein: CASSNGTGAWRSGANVLTF

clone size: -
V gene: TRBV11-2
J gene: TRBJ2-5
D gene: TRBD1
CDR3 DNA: TGTGCCAGCAGCGCACAGGGGAGTGGAGGGACCCAGTACTTC
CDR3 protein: CASSAQGSGGTQYF

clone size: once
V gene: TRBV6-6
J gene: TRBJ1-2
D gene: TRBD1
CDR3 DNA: TGTGCCAGCAAAACGGGACAGGGAAATGGCTACACCTTC
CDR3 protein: CASKTGQGNGYTF

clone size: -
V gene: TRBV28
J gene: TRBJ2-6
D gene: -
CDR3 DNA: TGTGCCAGCAGTCCCTATGACCCGACACAGGGCTCTGGGGCCAACGTCCTGACTTTC
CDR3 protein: CASSPYDPTQGSGANVLTF

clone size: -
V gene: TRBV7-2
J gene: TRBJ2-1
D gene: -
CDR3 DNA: TGTGCCAGCAGCTCGGGCTCAGCTATAGGGGAGCAGTTCTTC
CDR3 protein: CASSSGSAIGEQFF

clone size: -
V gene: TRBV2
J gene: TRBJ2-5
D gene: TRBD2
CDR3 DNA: TGTGCCAGCAGTATGAGCGGGGGAAGGGAGGAGACCCAGTACTTC
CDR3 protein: CASSMSGGREETQYF

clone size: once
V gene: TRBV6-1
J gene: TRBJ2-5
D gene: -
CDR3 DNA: TGTGCCAGCAGTCTCACTAGACCCCAAGAGACCCAGTACTTC
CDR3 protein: CASSLTRPQETQYF

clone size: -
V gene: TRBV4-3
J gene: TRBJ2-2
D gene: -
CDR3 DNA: TGCGCCAGCAGCCAAGCGGGGTTGAACACCGGGGAGCTGTTTTTT
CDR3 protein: CASSQAGLNTGELFF

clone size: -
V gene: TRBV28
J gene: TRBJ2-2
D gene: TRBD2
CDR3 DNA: TGTGCCAGCAGAGGAGCGGGAGGTTTTAACACCGGGGAGCTGTTTTTT
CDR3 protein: CASRGAGGFNTGELFF

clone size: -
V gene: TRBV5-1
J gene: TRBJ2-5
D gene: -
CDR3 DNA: TGCGCCAGCAGGCCAAGAGTGGTAGGTGGAGAGACCCAGTACTTC
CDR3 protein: CASRPRVVGGETQYF

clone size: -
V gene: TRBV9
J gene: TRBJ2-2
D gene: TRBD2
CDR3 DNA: TGTGCCAGCAGCGTGAGGGAGGGCGGGGAGCTGTTTTTT
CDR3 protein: CASSVREGGELFF

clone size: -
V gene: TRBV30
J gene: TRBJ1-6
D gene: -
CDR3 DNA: TGTGCCTGGAGTGTGGACAGAATTACGACCCTCCACTTT
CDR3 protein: CAWSVDRITTLHF

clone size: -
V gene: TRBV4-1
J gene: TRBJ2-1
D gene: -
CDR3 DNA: TGCGCCAGCAGCCAAGAGGGAACTGGTCTAGATAATGAGCAGTTCTTC
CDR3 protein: CASSQEGTGLDNEQFF

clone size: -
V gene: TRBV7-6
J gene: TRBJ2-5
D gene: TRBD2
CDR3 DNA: TGTGCCAGCAGCCCAGGGACTACTCAAGAGACCCAGTACTTC
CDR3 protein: CASSPGTTQETQYF

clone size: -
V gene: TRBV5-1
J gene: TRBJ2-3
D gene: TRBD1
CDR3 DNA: TGCGCCAGCAGCTTGGGACAGGGGAGCACAGATACGCAGTATTTT
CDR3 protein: CASSLGQGSTDTQYF

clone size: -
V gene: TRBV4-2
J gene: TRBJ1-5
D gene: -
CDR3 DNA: TGTGCCAGCAGCCAAGCTATAGTTAGCAATCAGCCCCAGCATTTT
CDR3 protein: CASSQAIVSNQPQHF

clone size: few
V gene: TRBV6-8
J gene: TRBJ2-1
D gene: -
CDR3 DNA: TGTGCCAGCAGTTGTGGGAATGCTACGAATGAGCAGTTCTTC
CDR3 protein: CASSCGNATNEQFF

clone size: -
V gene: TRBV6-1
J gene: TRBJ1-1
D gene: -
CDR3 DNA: TGTGCCAGCAGGATGGTCGGGGGGGACACTGAAGCTTTCTTT
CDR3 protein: CASRMVGGDTEAFF

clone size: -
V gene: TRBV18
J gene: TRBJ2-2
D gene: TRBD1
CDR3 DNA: TGTGCCAGCTCGCCCGGGACAGGGGATACCGGGGAGCTGTTTTTT
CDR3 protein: CASSPGTGDTGELFF

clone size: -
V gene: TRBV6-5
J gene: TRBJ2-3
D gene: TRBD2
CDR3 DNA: TGTGCCAGCAGGGAAGCGGGAGCCCCAGATACGCAGTATTTT
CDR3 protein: CASREAGAPDTQYF

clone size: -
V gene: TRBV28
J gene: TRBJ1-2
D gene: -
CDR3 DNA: -
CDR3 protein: CASSSSGVGWGNYGHTF

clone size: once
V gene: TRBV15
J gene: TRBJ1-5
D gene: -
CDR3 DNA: TGTGCCACCAGCAGAGATAGGGGGAGCAATCAGCCCCAGCATTTT
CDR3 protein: CATSRDRGSNQPQHF

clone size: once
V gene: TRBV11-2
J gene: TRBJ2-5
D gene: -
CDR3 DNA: TGTGCCAGCAGCTTCCGAGGCTTCGGGGCAGGGCCCCAAGAGACCCAGTACTTC
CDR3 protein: CASSFRGFGAGPQETQYF

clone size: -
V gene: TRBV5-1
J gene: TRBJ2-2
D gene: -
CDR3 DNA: TGCGCCAGCAGCTTGGCAGGCAACACCGGGGAGCTGTTTTTT
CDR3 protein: CASSLAGNTGELFF

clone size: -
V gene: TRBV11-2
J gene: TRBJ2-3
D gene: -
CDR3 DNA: TGTGCCAGCAGCTTAGACCAGGTCCACACAGATACGCAGTATTTT
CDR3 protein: CASSLDQVHTDTQYF

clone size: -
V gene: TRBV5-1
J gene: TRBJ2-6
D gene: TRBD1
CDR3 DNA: TGCGCCAGCAGCTCGGGACAGACTGGGGCCAACGTCCTGACTTTC
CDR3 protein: CASSSGQTGANVLTF

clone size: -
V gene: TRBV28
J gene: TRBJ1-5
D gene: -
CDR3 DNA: TGTGCCAGCAGTTTACTCCGCAGGCTAAGCAATCAGCCCCAGCATTTT
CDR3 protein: CASSLLRRLSNQPQHF